The 11 T cell receptor beta chains below come from one sample, sequenced in a study of PD-1 blockade in classical Hodgkin lymphoma. Time point meaning: cycle 4 day 1 (C4D1), after more than 5 weeks of nivolumab. The patients all showed relapse after autologous stem cell transplantation, while their brentuximab vedotin exposure varied. Thawed PBMCs underwent magnetic negative selection to yield purified CD4+ T cells. Generated by immunoSEQ multiplex PCR, the TCRdb table keeps only in-frame clones and is missing some. The sample consists of 20,000 to 25,000 clones, under 75% of them appearing once. Source: CD4+ T cells from blood, taken before the fourth cycle of nivolumab. Every receptor here comes from a human donor with classical Hodgkin lymphoma.

The J gene is TRBJ2-7, the V gene TRBV18, with D possibly being TRBD2 (5 bases). Trimming stripped 2 bases from V and 5 bases from J, with 13 bases between. This CDR3 has 14 residues. Germline values: CDR1 KGHSH, CDR2 LQKENI. The CDR3 loop reads CASSPLRGEDEQYF. DNA of the CDR3: TGTGCCAGCTCACCATTACGGGGTGAGGACGAGCAGTACTTC.

This clone was picked up a small number of times. The V and J genes are TRBV2 and TRBJ1-6; weak D call: TRBD1 (5 bases). The length of the CDR3 is 18 residues. The germline V and J ends were trimmed by 7 bases and 0 bases, with 19 bases remaining between them. Germline CDR1 and CDR2: SNHLY and FYNNEI. As DNA, the CDR3 is TGTGCCAGCACGGGGGTCGACAGCCAGAGCTCCTATAATTCACCCCTCCACTTT. It is translated as CASTGVDSQSSYNSPLHF.

This chain links TRBV7-9 with TRBJ2-3; a weak D match, TRBD2 (7 bases). From germline, CDR1 is SEHNR and CDR2 FQNEAQ (reference sequence). The CDR3 totals 19 residues. The germline V and J ends were trimmed by 5 bases and 2 bases, with 26 bases remaining between them. The CDR3 sequence: CASSGARGGGSTNTDTQYF. DNA of the CDR3: TGTGCCAGCAGCGGAGCCCGGGGAGGGGGATCCACAAACACAGATACGCAGTATTTT.

This clone was seen a single time. This CDR3 reads CASSLGYEQYF. The CDR3, as DNA: TGTGCCAGCAGCTTGGGGTACGAGCAGTACTTC. The gene calls are TRBV5-6 and TRBJ2-7; D not certain. CDR3 length equals 11 residues. Germline V gives CDR1 SGHDT, CDR2 YYEEEE. Trimming left V 0 bases short and J 4 bases short, with 2 bases between.

The chain uses TRBV6-5 and TRBJ2-7, with a weak D call TRBD1 (6 bases). The V and J ends lost 3 bases and 3 bases respectively, with 9 bases between them. This CDR3 spans 13 amino acids. Looked up from germline, CDR1 is MNHEY and CDR2 is SVGAGI. CDR3 residues: CASSYQGYYEQYF. As DNA, the CDR3 is TGTGCCAGCAGTTATCAGGGGTACTACGAGCAGTACTTC.

This clone is a singleton in its sample. The gene calls are TRBV18 and TRBJ2-7, with 7 bases fitting TRBD1. The germline gives CDR1 KGHSH, CDR2 LQKENI. The CDR3 covers 16 residues. The junction had 11 bases not matched to a gene; V was cut back by 1 base and J by 5 bases. CDR3 bases: TGTGCCAGCTCACCACAAAGCGACAGGGTGGTCCACGAGCAGTACTTC. It encodes CASSPQSDRVVHEQYF.

This clone has a handful of counts. V and J are TRBV9 and TRBJ2-2; 8 bases are a match to TRBD2. The CDR3 extends over 16 amino acids. J was trimmed by 1 base and V by 0 bases; bases with no gene match: 2. Per germline, CDR1 SGDLS and CDR2 YYNGEE. The CDR3 here is CASSVDSGVNTGELFF. The CDR3, as DNA: TGTGCCAGCAGCGTAGATAGCGGGGTGAACACCGGGGAGCTGTTTTTT.

The rearrangement joins TRBV4-1 to TRBJ1-1; D perhaps matches TRBD1 (5 bases). V was cut by 2 bases and J by 2 bases, with 9 bases left in between. Germline-derived CDR1 and CDR2 are MGHRA and YSYEKL. The CDR3 has 14 amino acids. The CDR3 coding sequence is TGCGCCAGCAGCCAACAGGGCGGTAACACTGAAGCTTTCTTT. Translated: CASSQQGGNTEAFF.

The gene calls are TRBV6-5 and TRBJ2-7; D possibly uses TRBD1 or TRBD2 (5 bases each). This CDR3 contains 14 residues. Germline V lookup: CDR1 MNHEY, CDR2 SVGAGI. V was clipped by 6 bases and J by 5 bases, with 17 bases between them. The CDR3 region is CASSLPGRRDEQYF. In DNA, the CDR3 is TGTGCCAGCAGCTTACCGGGACGACGTGACGAGCAGTACTTC.

CDR3 protein: CASSEQGDTQYF. CDR3 coding DNA: TGTGCCAGCAGCGAGCAGGGGGATACGCAGTATTTT. V gene TRBV7-2 combines with J gene TRBJ2-3; D is possibly TRBD1 (6 bases). The CDR3 contains 12 residues. CDR1 and CDR2 from the germline V gene are SGHTA and FQGNSA. V was cut by 5 bases and J by 6 bases, with 9 bases left in between.

The chain joins TRBV11-3 to TRBJ2-1, with 15 bases matching TRBD2. CDR1 is SGHNT, CDR2 YENEEA, per germline. Trimming at V came to 5 bases and at J to 6 bases, leaving 2 bases not matched to a gene. This CDR3 is built from 15 residues. CDR3 bases: TGTGCCAGCAGCCCGGGACTAGCGGGGGGCAATGAGCAGTTCTTC. Its protein is CASSPGLAGGNEQFF.